These 17 T cell receptor beta chains originate from one sample sequenced in a study of cytomegalovirus exposure and HLA in healthy donors. Sequenced by immunoSEQ multiplex PCR; TCRdb stores in-frame clones only, minus some. The sample lists fewer than 400,000 clones, approximately 91% occurring once. The sample consisted of PBMCs. These receptors were collected from a man between 25 and 39 years old in good health and CMV-seronegative.

The rearrangement uses TRBV5-4 and TRBJ2-7; 7 bases are a match to TRBD1. The germline gives CDR1 SGHNT, CDR2 YYREEE (reference sequence). V was clipped by 0 bases and J by 7 bases; unmatched bases: 10. The CDR3 extends over 15 amino acids. Here the CDR3 reads CASSLVGTARGEQYF. As DNA, the CDR3 is TGTGCCAGCAGCTTGGTTGGGACAGCCCGTGGAGAGCAGTACTTC.

This clone was observed a single time. The rearrangement joins TRBV19 to TRBJ2-7, with 7 bases that match TRBD1. The CDR3 spans 15 residues. Germline-derived CDR1 and CDR2 are LNHDA and SQIVND (reference sequence). The ends lost 3 bases at V and 9 bases at J; junction bases unmatched: 14. CDR3 sequence reads: CASSIFLGGASGQYF. CDR3 sequence (DNA): TGTGCCAGTAGTATCTTTTTAGGGGGCGCCTCTGGGCAGTACTTC.

The V gene is TRBV29-1, the J gene TRBJ2-7, with 12 bases lining up with TRBD2. V lost 4 bases and J lost 4; bases outside the gene matches: 2. Germline CDR1 SQVTM, CDR2 ANQGSEA. CDR3 size: 13 residues. The DNA of the CDR3 is TGCAGCGTTGGGACTAGCGGGACGTACGAGCAGTACTTC. Its protein product is CSVGTSGTYEQYF.

The chain is built from TRBV5-1 and TRBJ1-1, with 8 nucleotides matching TRBD1. The CDR3 spans 15 residues. Germline CDR1 is SGHRS and CDR2 is YFSETQ. The J segment lost 8 bases and the V segment lost 1 base, leaving 10 bases of the junction unmatched. The CDR3 sequence: CASSLIETGGREAFF. The DNA for the CDR3 is TGCGCCAGCAGCTTGATTGAAACAGGGGGTAGAGAAGCTTTCTTT.

This chain joins TRBV7-6 and TRBJ1-5; the D is unclear. The V gene lost 4 bases and the J gene lost 7 bases, with 11 bases spanning the gap. The germline CDR1 and CDR2 sequences are SGHVS and FNYEAQ. CDR3 length: 13 amino acids. The CDR3 DNA reads as TGTGCCAGCAGCTCTTCCACCGGGCAGCCCCAGCATTTT. Protein product: CASSSSTGQPQHF. Variable domain in full (rest from reference TRBV7-6 and TRBJ1-5): GAGVSQSPRYKVTKRGQDVALRCDPISGHVSLYWYRQALGQGPEFLTYFNYEAQQDKSGLPNDRFSAERPEGSISTLTIQRTEQRDSAMYRCASSSSTGQPQHFGDGTRLSIL.

Comment on this clone: Its ends do not fully match the called genes, so a read error is possible. This rearrangement joins TRBV4-2 to TRBJ1-1, with no clear D. Germline values: CDR1 LGHNA, CDR2 YNFKEQ. The length of the CDR3 is 12 residues. Here the CDR3 reads CASSQEGRRTIF. The DNA of the CDR3 is TGTGCCAGCAGCCAAGAGGGCAGGAGGACTATCTTT.

This chain uses TRBV6-6 with TRBJ1-1, with 8 nucleotides matching TRBD1. Trimming at V came to 4 bases and at J to 1 base, leaving 8 bases not matched to a gene. Germline CDR1 MNHNY, CDR2 SVGAGI (reference sequence). The CDR3 covers 16 residues. The CDR3 loop reads CASSLPGGAGNTEAFF. The CDR3 DNA follows: TGTGCCAGCAGTTTACCAGGGGGCGCTGGGAACACTGAAGCTTTCTTT.

The rearrangement uses TRBV5-8 and TRBJ1-2; unclear D gene. The V gene's germline CDR1 is SGHTS and CDR2 YDEGEE. The V end was cut by 1 base, the J end by 8 bases, with 12 bases between. The CDR3 runs to 13 residues. CDR3 bases: TGTGCCAGCAGCTTGTATCCGGGAGAGGGCTACACCTTC. Amino acid sequence: CASSLYPGEGYTF.

The J gene is TRBJ2-5, the V gene TRBV7-9; 7 bases align to TRBD1. This CDR3 comprises 13 residues. V lost 5 bases to trimming and J lost 5 bases; unmatched junction nucleotides: 5. Germline V lookup: CDR1 SEHNR, CDR2 FQNEAQ (reference sequence). The CDR3 spells CASSVTGVETQYF. The CDR3 DNA follows: TGTGCCAGCAGCGTCACAGGGGTGGAGACCCAGTACTTC.

The chain links TRBV7-2 to TRBJ2-3; D is uncertain. Germline lookup yields CDR1 SGHTA and CDR2 FQGNSA. This CDR3 spans 11 amino acids. Trimming stripped 4 bases from V and 3 bases from J, with 2 bases between. The DNA of the CDR3 is TGTGCCAGCAGCTCGACAGATACGCAGTATTTT. Amino acids: CASSSTDTQYF. The entire variable domain, with the rest obtained from reference TRBV7-2 and TRBJ2-3, is as follows: GAGVSQSPSNKVTEKGKDVELRCDPISGHTALYWYRQSLGQGLEFLIYFQGNSAPDKSGLPSDRFSAERTGGSVSTLTIQRTQQEDSAVYLCASSSTDTQYFGPGTRLTVL.

This chain links TRBV7-2 with TRBJ1-2, with D unclear. Trimming left V 4 bases short and J 7 bases short, with 19 bases between. This CDR3 contains 15 residues. Germline CDR1 is SGHTA and CDR2 is FQGNSA. The CDR3 DNA reads TGTGCCAGCAGCTCCTTGGGTGGCGCGGGTCGTGGCTACACCTTC. It encodes CASSSLGGAGRGYTF.

The chain links TRBV4-1 to TRBJ1-2; D uncertain. Germline V gene lookup returns CDR1 MGHRA and CDR2 YSYEKL. This CDR3 has 13 residues. V lost 5 bases to trimming and J lost 8 bases, with 15 bases between them. The CDR3, as DNA: TGCGCCAGCAGCTTCTTATACTCGGGGGGCTACACCTTC. This encodes CASSFLYSGGYTF.

As regards this clone: This sequence may be a read error, since a much larger clone differs from it by one base. This specimen includes other DNA sequences encoding the same CDR3. This chain uses TRBV6-6 with TRBJ1-2; TRBD1 aligns across 10 bases. Trimming at V came to 5 bases and at J to 3 bases, leaving 0 bases not matched to a gene. CDR3 length: 13 residues. Per the germline V gene, CDR1 is MNHNY and CDR2 is SVGAGI (reference sequence). DNA of the CDR3: TGTGCCAGCAGTGGGACAGGGGACTATGGCTACACCTTC. It is translated as CASSGTGDYGYTF.

This rearrangement joins TRBV10-2 to TRBJ1-6, with 9 positions matching TRBD1. The CDR3 is made up of 15 amino acids. The J segment lost 10 bases and the V segment lost 6 bases, leaving 10 bases of the junction unmatched. Germline assignment: CDR1 WSHSY and CDR2 SAAADI. The CDR3 sequence: CASREGQGRRSPLHF. As DNA, the CDR3 is TGCGCCAGCAGGGAGGGACAGGGTAGGAGGTCACCCCTCCACTTT.

The CDR3 sequence is CASSEGKSGSNTGELFF. In nucleotides, the CDR3 is TGTGCCAGCAGTGAAGGTAAAAGCGGATCGAACACCGGGGAGCTGTTTTTT. The chain couples TRBV2 to TRBJ2-2; TRBD2 is a possible D gene (5 bases). Germline CDR1 and CDR2: SNHLY and FYNNEI. Trimming left V 1 base short and J 0 bases short, with 12 bases between. CDR3 length: 17 amino acids.

The V call is TRBV4-1, the J call TRBJ2-4, with 10 bases matching TRBD2. CDR3 size: 18 residues. Unmatched junction bases numbered 7, after V lost 0 bases and J lost 2 bases. The germline V gene encodes CDR1 MGHRA and CDR2 YSYEKL. The chain's CDR3 is CASSQDSIAGGSKNIQYF. The CDR3 nucleotides are TGCGCCAGCAGCCAAGACTCGATAGCGGGGGGATCCAAAAACATTCAGTACTTC.

The gene calls are TRBV10-3 and TRBJ2-3, with TRBD2 as a possible D gene (6 bases). Deletions cut 5 bases from V and 3 bases from J, with 12 bases between. This CDR3 is built from 14 residues. CDR1 and CDR2 (germline): ENHRY, SYGVKD. The CDR3 DNA reads TGTGCCATCAGTTCGGGGGAAGCAACAGATACGCAGTATTTT. Protein product: CAISSGEATDTQYF.